This TCR beta chain was sequenced during a study of beta chain features in type 1 diabetes. Points from the study as a whole: A moderate, significant TCRB CDR3 shortening appeared in type 1 diabetes across four CD4+ subsets. The study left unresolved whether HLA type influences TCRB rearrangement. There were fewer insertions and more deletions at the VDJ junctions of type 1 diabetes patients.

Purity of each sorted population was above 95%. Per germline, CDR1 SGHRS and CDR2 YFSETQ. Trimming removed 6 bases from V and 1 base from J; junction bases left unmatched: 4. The CDR3 runs 16 residues. This clone was detected once. Its specificity is unknown. The investigators reverse transcribed all of the isolated RNA, so they sequenced expressed TCRB transcripts. TCRdb's copy holds only in-frame clones and misses some; the assay was immunoSEQ multiplex PCR. This sample has tens of thousands of clones, with 50% to 75% found just once. Material: stem cell memory CD4+ T cells from blood. This chain joins TRBV5-1 and TRBJ2-2; TRBD2 aligns across 12 bases. The source of this sequence is a woman in her twenties or thirties with type 1 diabetes. The DNA for the CDR3 is TGCGCCAGCACTAGCGGGAGGGTATTGAACACCGGGGAGCTGTTTTTT. Its protein is CASTSGRVLNTGELFF.